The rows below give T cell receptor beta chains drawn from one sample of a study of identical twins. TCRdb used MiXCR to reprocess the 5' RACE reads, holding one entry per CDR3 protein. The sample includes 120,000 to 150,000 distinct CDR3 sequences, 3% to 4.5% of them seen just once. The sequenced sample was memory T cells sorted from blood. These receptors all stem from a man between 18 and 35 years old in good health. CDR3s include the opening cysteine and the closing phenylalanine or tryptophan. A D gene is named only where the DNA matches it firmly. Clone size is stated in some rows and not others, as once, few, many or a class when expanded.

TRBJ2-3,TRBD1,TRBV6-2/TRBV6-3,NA,CASSPPITGGRDTQYF,TGTGCCAGCAGTCCCCCCATCACAGGGGGACGTGATACGCAGTATTTT
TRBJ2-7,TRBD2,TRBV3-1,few,CASQRETYEQYF,TGTGCCAGCCAGCGGGAAACCTACGAGCAGTACTTC
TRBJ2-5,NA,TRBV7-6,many,CASSRRQQETQYF,TGTGCCAGCAGCCGCCGGCAGCAAGAGACCCAGTACTTC
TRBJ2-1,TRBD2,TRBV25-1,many,CASSPSGLYNEQFF,TGTGCCAGCAGTCCTAGCGGATTGTACAATGAGCAGTTCTTC
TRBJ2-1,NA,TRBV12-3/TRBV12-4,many,CASGPGPGRSYNEQFF,TGTGCCAGCGGACCCGGTCCGGGAAGGTCCTACAATGAGCAGTTCTTC
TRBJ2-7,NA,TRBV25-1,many,CASGDPGAKEQYF,TGTGCCAGCGGTGACCCGGGGGCGAAAGAGCAGTACTTC
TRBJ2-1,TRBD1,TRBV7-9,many,CASRPTGGTGEQFF,TGTGCCAGCAGACCGACAGGGGGAACCGGTGAGCAGTTCTTC
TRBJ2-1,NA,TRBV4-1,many,CASSQGIQWEQFF,TGCGCCAGCAGCCAAGGGATCCAGTGGGAGCAGTTCTTC
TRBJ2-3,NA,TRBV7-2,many,CASSLGPGGTDTQYF,TGTGCCAGCAGCTTAGGCCCAGGGGGCACAGATACGCAGTATTTT
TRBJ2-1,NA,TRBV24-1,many,CATSAREWDEQFF,TGTGCCACCAGTGCTAGGGAATGGGATGAGCAGTTCTTC
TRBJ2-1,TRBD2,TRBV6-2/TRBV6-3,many,CASSLSGSNYNEQFF,TGTGCCAGCAGTCTTAGCGGGAGTAACTACAATGAGCAGTTCTTC
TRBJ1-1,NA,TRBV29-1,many,CSVRGRTLNTEAFF,TGCAGCGTTCGGGGACGCACCCTGAACACTGAAGCTTTCTTT
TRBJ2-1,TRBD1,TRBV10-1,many,CASSRRTGTGYNEQFF,TGCGCCAGCAGTCGGCGAACCGGGACAGGGTACAATGAGCAGTTCTTC
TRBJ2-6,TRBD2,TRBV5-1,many,CASSTTGLTSGIAGANVLTF,TGCGCCAGCAGCACGACAGGGTTGACTAGCGGGATTGCTGGGGCCAACGTCCTGACTTTC
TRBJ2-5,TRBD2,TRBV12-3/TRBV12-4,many,CASTGGQETQYF,TGTGCCAGCACGGGGGGCCAAGAGACCCAGTACTTC
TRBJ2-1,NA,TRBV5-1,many,CASSFDGTSNEQFF,TGCGCCAGCAGCTTTGATGGGACGTCTAATGAGCAGTTCTTC
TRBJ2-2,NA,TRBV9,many,CASRRTVSETGELFF,TGTGCCAGCAGGAGGACAGTGAGTGAGACCGGGGAGCTGTTTTTT
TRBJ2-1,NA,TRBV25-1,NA,CASSEYLVGQGIDNEQFF,TGTGCCAGCAGTGAATATCTGGTTGGGCAGGGGATCGACAATGAGCAGTTCTTC